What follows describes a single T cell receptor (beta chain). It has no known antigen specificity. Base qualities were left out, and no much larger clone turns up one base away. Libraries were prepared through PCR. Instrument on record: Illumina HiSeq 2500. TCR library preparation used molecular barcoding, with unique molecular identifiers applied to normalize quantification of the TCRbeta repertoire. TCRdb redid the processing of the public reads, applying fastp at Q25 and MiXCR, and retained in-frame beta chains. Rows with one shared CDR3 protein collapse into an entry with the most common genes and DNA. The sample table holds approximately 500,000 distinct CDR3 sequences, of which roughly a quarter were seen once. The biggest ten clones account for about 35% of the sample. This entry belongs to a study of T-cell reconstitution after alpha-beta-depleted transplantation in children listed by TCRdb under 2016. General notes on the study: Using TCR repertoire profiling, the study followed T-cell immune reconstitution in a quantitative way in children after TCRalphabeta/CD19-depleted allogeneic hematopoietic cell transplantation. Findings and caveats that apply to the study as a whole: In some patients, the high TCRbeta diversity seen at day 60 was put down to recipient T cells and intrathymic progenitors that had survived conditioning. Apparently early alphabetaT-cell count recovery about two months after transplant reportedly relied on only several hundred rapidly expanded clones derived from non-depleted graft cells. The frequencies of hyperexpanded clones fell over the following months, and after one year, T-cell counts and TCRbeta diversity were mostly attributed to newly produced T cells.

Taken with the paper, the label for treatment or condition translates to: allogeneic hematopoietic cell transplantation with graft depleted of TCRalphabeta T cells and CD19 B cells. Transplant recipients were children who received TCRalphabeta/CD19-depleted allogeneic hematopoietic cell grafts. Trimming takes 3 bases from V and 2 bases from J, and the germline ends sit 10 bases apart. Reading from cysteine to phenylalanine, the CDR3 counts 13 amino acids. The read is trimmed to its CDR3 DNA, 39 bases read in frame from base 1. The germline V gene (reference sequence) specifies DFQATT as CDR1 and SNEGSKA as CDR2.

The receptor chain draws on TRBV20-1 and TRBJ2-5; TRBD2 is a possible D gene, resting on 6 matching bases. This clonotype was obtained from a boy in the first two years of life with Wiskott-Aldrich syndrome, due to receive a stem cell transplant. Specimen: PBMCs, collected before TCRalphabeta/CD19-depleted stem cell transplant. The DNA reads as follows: TGCAGTGCTAGTATGACTAGTCAAGAGACCCAGTACTTC. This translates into CSASMTSQETQYF.